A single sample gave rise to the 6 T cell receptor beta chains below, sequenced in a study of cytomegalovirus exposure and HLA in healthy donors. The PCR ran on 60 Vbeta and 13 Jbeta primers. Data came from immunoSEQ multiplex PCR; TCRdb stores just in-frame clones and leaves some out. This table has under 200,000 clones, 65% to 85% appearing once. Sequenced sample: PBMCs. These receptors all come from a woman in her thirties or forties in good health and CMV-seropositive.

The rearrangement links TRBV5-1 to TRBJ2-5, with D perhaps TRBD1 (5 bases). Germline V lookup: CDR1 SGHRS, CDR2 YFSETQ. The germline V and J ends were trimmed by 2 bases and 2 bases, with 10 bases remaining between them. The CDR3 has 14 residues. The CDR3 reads CASSLGAEQETQYF. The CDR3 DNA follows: TGCGCCAGCAGCTTAGGGGCAGAACAAGAGACCCAGTACTTC.

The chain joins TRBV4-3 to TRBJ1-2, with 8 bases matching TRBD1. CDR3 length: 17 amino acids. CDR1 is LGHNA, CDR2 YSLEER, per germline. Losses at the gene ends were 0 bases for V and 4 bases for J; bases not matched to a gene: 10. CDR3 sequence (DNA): TGCGCCAGCAGCCAAGACAGGGGGCAATTCAGTGGCTATGGCTACACCTTC. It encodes CASSQDRGQFSGYGYTF.

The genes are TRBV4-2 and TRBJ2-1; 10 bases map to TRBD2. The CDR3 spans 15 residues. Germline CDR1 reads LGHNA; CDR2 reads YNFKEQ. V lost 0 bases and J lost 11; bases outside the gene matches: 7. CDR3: CASSQEKREGQKQFF. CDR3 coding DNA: TGTGCCAGCAGCCAAGAAAAGCGGGAGGGCCAGAAGCAGTTCTTC.

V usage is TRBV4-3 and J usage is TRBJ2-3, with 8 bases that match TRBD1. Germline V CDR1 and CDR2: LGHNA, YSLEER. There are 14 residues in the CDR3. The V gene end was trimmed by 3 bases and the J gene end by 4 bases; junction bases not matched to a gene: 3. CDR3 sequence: CASSQQGAPDTQYF. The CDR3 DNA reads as TGCGCCAGCAGCCAGCAGGGGGCCCCAGATACGCAGTATTTT.

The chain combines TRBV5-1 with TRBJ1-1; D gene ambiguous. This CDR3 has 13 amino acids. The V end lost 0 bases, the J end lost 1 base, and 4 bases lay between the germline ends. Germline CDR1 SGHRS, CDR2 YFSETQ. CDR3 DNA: TGCGCCAGCAGCTTGGTGGCGAACACTGAAGCTTTCTTT. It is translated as CASSLVANTEAFF.

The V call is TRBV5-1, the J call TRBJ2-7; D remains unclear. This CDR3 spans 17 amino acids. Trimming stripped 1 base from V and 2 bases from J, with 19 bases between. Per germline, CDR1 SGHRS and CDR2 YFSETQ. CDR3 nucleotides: TGCGCCAGCAGCTTGCAACAAGGAGATCCAACACCCTACGAGCAGTACTTC. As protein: CASSLQQGDPTPYEQYF.